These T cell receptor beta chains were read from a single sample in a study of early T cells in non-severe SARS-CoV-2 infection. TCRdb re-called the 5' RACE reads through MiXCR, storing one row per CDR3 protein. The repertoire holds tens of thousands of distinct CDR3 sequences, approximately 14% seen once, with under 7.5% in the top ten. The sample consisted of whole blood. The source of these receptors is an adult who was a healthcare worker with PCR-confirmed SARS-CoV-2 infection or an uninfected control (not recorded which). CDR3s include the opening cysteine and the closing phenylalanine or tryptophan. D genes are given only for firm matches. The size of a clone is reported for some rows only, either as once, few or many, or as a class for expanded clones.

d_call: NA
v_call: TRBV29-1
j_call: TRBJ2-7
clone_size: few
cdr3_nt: TGCAGCGTTGGGGGGAGCTCCTACGAGCAGTACTTC
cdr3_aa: CSVGGSSYEQYF

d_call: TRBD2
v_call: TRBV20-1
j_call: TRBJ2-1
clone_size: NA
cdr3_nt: TGCAGTGCTAGGGCCATGGGGACTAGGGCGCACAATGAGCAGTTCTTC
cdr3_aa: CSARAMGTRAHNEQFF

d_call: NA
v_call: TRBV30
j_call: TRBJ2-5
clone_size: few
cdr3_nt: TGTGCCTGGAGTTTTAGCAAAGAGACCCAGTACTTC
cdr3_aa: CAWSFSKETQYF

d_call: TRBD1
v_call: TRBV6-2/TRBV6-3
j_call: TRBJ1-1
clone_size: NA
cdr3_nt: TGTGCCAGCAGTTACTTCGACAGGGGCATTGCTGAAGCTTTCTTT
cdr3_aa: CASSYFDRGIAEAFF

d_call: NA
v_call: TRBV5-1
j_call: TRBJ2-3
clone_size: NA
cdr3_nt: TGCGCCAGCAGCTTGATTTTCGGAGCGACAGAAACAGATACGCAGTATTTT
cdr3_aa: CASSLIFGATETDTQYF

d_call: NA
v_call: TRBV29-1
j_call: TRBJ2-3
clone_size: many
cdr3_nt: TGCAGCGTTGTCGGGGAGGGCACAGATACGCAGTATTTT
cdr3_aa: CSVVGEGTDTQYF

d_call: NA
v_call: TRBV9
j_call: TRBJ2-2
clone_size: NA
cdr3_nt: TGTGCCAGCAGCCCCTGGCCGGAAAACACCGGGGAGCTGTTTTTT
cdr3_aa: CASSPWPENTGELFF

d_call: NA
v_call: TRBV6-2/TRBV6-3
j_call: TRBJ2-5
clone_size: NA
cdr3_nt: TGTGTCGTTCGGGGGGCCCCGGAGACCCAGTACTTC
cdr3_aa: CVVRGAPETQYF

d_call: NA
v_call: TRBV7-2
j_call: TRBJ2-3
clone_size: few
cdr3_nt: TGTGCCAGCAGCTTAGGAGGATACACAGATACGCAGTATTTT
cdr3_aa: CASSLGGYTDTQYF

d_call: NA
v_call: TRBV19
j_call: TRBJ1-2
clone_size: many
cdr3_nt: TGTGCCAGTACCCTCGCCCGAAACTATGGCTACACCTTC
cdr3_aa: CASTLARNYGYTF

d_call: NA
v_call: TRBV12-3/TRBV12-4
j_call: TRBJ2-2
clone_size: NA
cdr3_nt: TGTGCCAGCAGTTTAAGGGGGTCCGGCGGGGAGCTGTTTTTT
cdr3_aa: CASSLRGSGGELFF

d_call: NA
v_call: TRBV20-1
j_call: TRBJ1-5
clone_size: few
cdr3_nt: TGCAGTGCTGGATTCACGCCCCAGCATTTT
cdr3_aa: CSAGFTPQHF